Listed here is a single T cell receptor (beta chain). Everyone who took part was about 18 to 90 years old, and they came from about two dozen US areas. Participants' reported clinical history set cohort assignment. The data belong to a study of blood T cell repertoires in COVID-19. Study background: The study drew acute and convalescent COVID-19 samples from the United States, Italy and Spain. Nucleic acid was either cDNA or gDNA, and it came from T cells, B-cell-depleted T cells, or PBMCs.

This CDR3 is 16 amino acids long. Germline V gene data show CDR1 as LNHDA and CDR2 as SQIVND (reference sequence). Trimming took 6 bases from V and 2 from J, leaving 20 bases between them. Method: immunoSEQ multiplex PCR; TCRdb's copy keeps in-frame clones and lacks some. Counted here are 210,000 or so clones, approximately 87% occurring once; the ten biggest clones make up over 3%. J is TRBJ2-7 and V is TRBV19, with D perhaps TRBD2 (5 bases). The sample consisted of PBMCs or T cells enriched from blood (not recorded which). This clonotype was obtained from a woman in her forties or fifties in a cohort exposed to, infected with or recovered from COVID-19 (not recorded which). CDR3 DNA: TGTGCCAGTAGCCGGGGTCTGCGGACTTCCACCTACGAGCAGTACTTC. The encoded protein is CASSRGLRTSTYEQYF. The entire variable domain, with the rest obtained from reference TRBV19 and TRBJ2-7, is as follows: DGGITQSPKYLFRKEGQNVTLSCEQNLNHDAMYWYRQDPGQGLRLIYYSQIVNDFQKGDIAEGYSVSREKKESFPLTVTSAQKNPTAFYLCASSRGLRTSTYEQYFGPGTRLTVT.